This T cell receptor (beta chain) is from a study of CXCR3-negative and CXCR3-positive naive CD8 T cells. Regarding the study as a whole: High diversity, comparable across both naive subsets, contrasted with much lower diversity in memory CD8+ cells.

At a few hundred thousand cells each, triplicate sorts were carried out for each CD8+ T cell subset. In preparing the TRB cDNA libraries, 5' RACE with UMI labels was used. TCRdb re-called the 5' RACE reads and shows each CDR3 protein once, DNA omitted. This repertoire comprises over 20,000 distinct CDR3 sequences; its ten largest clones make up about 2.6%. The germline CDR1 and CDR2 sequences are LGHDT and YNNKEL (reference sequence). The CDR3 covers 17 residues. Notes on this clonotype: Antigen: not known.

The chain recombines TRBV3-1 with TRBJ2-2. The sample was naive CXCR3- CD8+ T cells from blood. The subset denotes: CD45RO-CCR7+CD27+CD95- naive CD8+ T cells lacking CXCR3 (TNR3-). The receptor was derived from a human donor in good health. Some clones in this sample may be carry-over from other donors' samples. CDR3 amino acids: CASSQSVAGADTGELFF. Looking up the rest from reference TRBV3-1 and TRBJ2-2 gives the full variable domain: DTAVSQTPKYLVTQMGNDKSIKCEQNLGHDTMYWYKQDSKKFLKIMFSYNNKELIINETVPNRFSPKSPDKAHLNLHINSLELGDSAVYFCASSQSVAGADTGELFFGEGSRLTVL.